The clone carrying this TCR beta chain was seen repeatedly, ten times or more. Axillary draining lymph nodes of breast cancer patients supplied the node samples. The V gene lost 4 bases and the J gene lost 8 bases, with 6 bases spanning the gap. This CDR3 spans 11 amino acids. Germline V gives CDR1 MRHNA, CDR2 SNTAGT. These data come from a study of breast tumors, draining lymph nodes, adjacent tissues. TCRdb called the multiplex PCR reads again in MiXCR, with one record for every CDR3 protein. The sample records roughly 220,000 distinct CDR3 sequences, under 40% being singletons. The specimen sequenced was axillary lymph node tissue. This TCR derives from a female donor with breast cancer. Some clones in this sample may be carry-over from other donors' samples. This chain joins TRBV6-4 and TRBJ2-1; unclear D gene. CDR3 in amino acids: CASSAGYEQFF. In DNA, the CDR3 is TGTGCCAGCAGTGCTGGGTATGAGCAGTTCTTC.